The 10 T cell receptor beta chains below were found in one sample sequenced in a study of T cell responses to AZD1222 COVID-19 vaccine. Assay: immunoSEQ multiplex PCR; the TCRdb copy retains only in-frame clones and omits some. In the table there are some 150,000 clones, roughly nine tenths of which are singletons. Sequencing was performed on peripheral blood, taken on day 0 of AZD1222 vaccination. The receptor set was obtained from an adult in good health.

This clone was picked up one time. The genes are TRBV4-3 and TRBJ1-3, with D tentatively TRBD1 (6 bases). The germline V gene encodes CDR1 LGHNA and CDR2 YSLEER. CDR3 size: 16 residues. With 0 bases removed from V and 4 bases from J, the gap between germline ends came to 13 bases. In nucleotides, the CDR3 is TGCGCCAGCAGCCAAGATCGAATAAGGGGGGGAAACACCATATATTTT. This gives the protein CASSQDRIRGGNTIYF.

In its sample, this clone was seen once. This rearrangement joins TRBV6-5 to TRBJ1-6; possible D gene TRBD1, 5 bases. The V and J ends lost 2 bases and 9 bases respectively, with 14 bases between them. This CDR3 comprises 15 residues. Germline V gene data show CDR1 as MNHEY and CDR2 as SVGAGI. CDR3 in DNA: TGTGCCAGCAGTTACGGAGGGCAGGGAAGTTCACCCCTCCACTTT. Its protein is CASSYGGQGSSPLHF.

CDR3 in amino acids: CASSFGGRPNYGYTF. As DNA, the CDR3 is TGTGCCAGCAGCTTTGGGGGAAGGCCTAACTATGGCTACACCTTC. The rearrangement joins TRBV7-2 to TRBJ1-2; weak D call: TRBD1 (5 bases). Between the trimmed V and J ends, which lost 3 bases and 0 bases, there was a span of 11 bases. The CDR3 runs 15 residues. Per the germline V gene, CDR1 is SGHTA and CDR2 is FQGNSA.

This clone was seen a few times. DNA for the CDR3: TGCGCCAGCAGCCAAGAGGGGGGACAGGATTTCTACGAGCAGTACTTC. Protein sequence: CASSQEGGQDFYEQYF. This chain joins TRBV4-3 and TRBJ2-7; 8 bases line up with TRBD1. The CDR3 is 16 residues long. CDR1 is LGHNA, CDR2 YSLEER, per germline. The V segment lost 0 bases and the J segment 3 bases; nucleotides outside the gene matches: 7.

The chain employs TRBV6-5 and TRBJ1-5; no clear D. V was pared by 7 bases and J by 0 bases, with 13 bases between. The CDR3 has 15 residues. Germline V gives CDR1 MNHEY, CDR2 SVGAGI. CDR3 in amino acids: CASIGSPFSNQPQHF. In nucleotides, the CDR3 is TGTGCCAGCATCGGCAGCCCGTTTAGCAATCAGCCCCAGCATTTT.

This clone has only one observation. The chain has TRBV30 and TRBJ2-5; D is undetermined. Trimming removed 3 bases at V and 5 bases at J, with 10 bases between. CDR3 size: 12 residues. Per germline, CDR1 GTSNPN and CDR2 SVGIG (reference sequence). CDR3 nucleotides: TGTGCCTGGAGAGACGGGCGGGAGACCCAGTACTTC. Its protein is CAWRDGRETQYF.

This chain uses TRBV28 with TRBJ2-1, with 13 bases identical to TRBD2. Germline V lookup: CDR1 MDHEN, CDR2 SYDVKM. V trimming: 6 bases; J trimming: 7 bases; junction bases outside the gene matches: 6. The CDR3 is 15 amino acids. The CDR3 spells CASRRLAGGRNEQFF. CDR3 nucleotides: TGTGCCAGCAGGCGACTAGCGGGAGGTCGGAATGAGCAGTTCTTC. Looking up the rest from reference TRBV28 and TRBJ2-1 gives the full variable domain: DVKVTQSSRYLVKRTGEKVFLECVQDMDHENMFWYRQDPGLGLRLIYFSYDVKMKEKGDIPEGYSVSREKKERFSLILESASTNQTSMYLCASRRLAGGRNEQFFGPGTRLTVL.

The J gene is TRBJ2-1, the V gene TRBV9; D is perhaps TRBD2 (6 bases). Trimming shortened V by 1 base and J by 0 bases, and 8 bases separated the two germline ends. The germline V gene encodes CDR1 SGDLS and CDR2 YYNGEE. The CDR3 runs to 15 residues. CDR3 in DNA: TGTGCCAGCAGCGTAACGGGGGACTCCTACAATGAGCAGTTCTTC. Its translation is CASSVTGDSYNEQFF.

The rearrangement uses TRBV7-2 and TRBJ2-1; tentatively, D is TRBD2 (6 bases). The CDR3 totals 17 residues. CDR1 is SGHTA and CDR2 is FQGNSA in the germline V gene. Trimming removed 2 bases at V and 0 bases at J, with 14 bases between. CDR3 loop: CASSLRSSESSYNEQFF. The CDR3, as DNA: TGTGCCAGCAGCTTAAGGTCTAGCGAGAGCTCCTACAATGAGCAGTTCTTC.

The chain recombines TRBV18 with TRBJ1-4; 10 bases agree with TRBD1. Germline V lookup: CDR1 KGHSH, CDR2 LQKENI. This CDR3 has 18 residues. The V gene end was trimmed by 2 bases and the J gene end by 1 base; junction bases not matched to a gene: 7. The DNA of the CDR3 is TGTGCCAGCTCACCAAGGAGACAGGGGGCTTTAACTAATGAAAAACTGTTTTTT. It yields the protein CASSPRRQGALTNEKLFF.